The 14 T cell receptor beta chains in this list originate from one sample, sequenced in a study of cytomegalovirus exposure and HLA in healthy donors. This PCR relied on a set of 60 Vbeta primers and 13 Jbeta primers. Libraries were prepared by immunoSEQ multiplex PCR; TCRdb keeps only in-frame clonotypes and omits some of them. The sample shows approximately 200,000 clones, approximately 85% of them seen only once. Sequences were obtained from PBMCs. The receptor set was obtained from a woman in her 50s in good health and CMV-seronegative.

This CDR3 is CASSQRTANTGELFF. The DNA of the CDR3 is TGTGCCAGCAGCCAGCGGACAGCGAACACCGGGGAGCTGTTTTTT. The rearrangement joins TRBV7-2 to TRBJ2-2; D perhaps matches TRBD1 (6 bases). Trimming removed 5 bases at V and 0 bases at J, with 10 bases between. The CDR3 is 15 residues long. The V gene's germline CDR1 is SGHTA and CDR2 FQGNSA.

The V and J genes are TRBV19 and TRBJ2-5; 7 bases fit TRBD2. The germline CDR1 and CDR2 sequences are LNHDA and SQIVND (reference sequence). The CDR3 length is 13 residues. J gave up 5 bases and V 0 bases, and 0 bases lay outside the gene matches. This CDR3 reads CASSIEAGETQYF. CDR3 DNA sequence: TGTGCCAGTAGTATAGAAGCGGGGGAGACCCAGTACTTC.

The CDR3 DNA sequence: TGTGCCAGCAGCTTAGGCGTTGATCAGCCCCAGCATTTT. Protein product: CASSLGVDQPQHF. The V call is TRBV13, the J call TRBJ1-5; D is undetermined. The CDR3 is 13 amino acids. Germline V gene lookup returns CDR1 PRHDT and CDR2 FYEKMQ (reference sequence). Trimming cost V 0 bases and J 5 bases, with 5 bases left between them.

The gene calls are TRBV25-1 and TRBJ1-2; D uncertain. The germline gives CDR1 MGHDK, CDR2 SYGVNS. The germline V and J ends were trimmed by 4 bases and 4 bases, with 13 bases remaining between them. This CDR3 contains 14 residues. CDR3 sequence: CASSGRWPGYGYTF. DNA of the CDR3: TGTGCCAGCAGTGGTAGGTGGCCGGGCTATGGCTACACCTTC.

The table lists this clone with a few counts. The chain carries TRBV19 and TRBJ1-4; 8 bases are a match to TRBD1. The CDR3 covers 14 residues. The junction had 6 bases not matched to a gene; V was cut back by 5 bases and J by 7 bases. From germline, CDR1 is LNHDA and CDR2 SQIVND (reference sequence). The CDR3 region has the DNA TGTGCCAGTAGTCCTCAGGGGGCCTTTGAAAAACTGTTTTTT. Amino acids: CASSPQGAFEKLFF.

This clone appeared once. V gene TRBV7-8 combines with J gene TRBJ1-1; 9 nucleotides agree with TRBD1. CDR3 length: 14 amino acids. Trimming removed 9 bases from V and 1 base from J; junction bases left unmatched: 6. Germline-derived CDR1 and CDR2 are SGHVS and FQNEAQ. CDR3 loop: CASSTGGENTEAFF. For the CDR3, the DNA is TGTGCCAGTTCCACAGGGGGCGAGAACACTGAAGCTTTCTTT.

The V gene is TRBV5-1, the J gene TRBJ2-5; D remains unclear. The CDR3 covers 14 residues. The germline gives CDR1 SGHRS, CDR2 YFSETQ. Trimming took 4 bases from V and 1 from J, leaving 11 bases between them. CDR3 sequence reads: CASSLVPSQETQYF. As DNA, the CDR3 is TGCGCCAGCAGCCTGGTCCCTAGCCAAGAGACCCAGTACTTC.

The chain combines TRBV7-2 with TRBJ1-3; 9 nucleotides agree with TRBD1. V dropped 1 base and J dropped 6; count of bases not matched to a gene: 7. The CDR3 extends over 16 amino acids. CDR1 is SGHTA, CDR2 FQGNSA, per germline. The chain's CDR3 is CASSLGGTGKKNTIYF. DNA for the CDR3: TGTGCCAGCAGCTTAGGGGGGACAGGGAAAAAAAACACCATATATTTT.

The rearrangement links TRBV5-1 to TRBJ1-6; D call uncertain. CDR1 is SGHRS and CDR2 is YFSETQ in the germline V gene. This CDR3 is built from 14 residues. The germline V and J ends were trimmed by 1 base and 4 bases, with 6 bases remaining between them. The CDR3 nucleotides are TGCGCCAGCAGCTTGCTTGTTTATAATTCACCCCTCCACTTT. The encoded protein is CASSLLVYNSPLHF. The full variable domain, in which reference TRBV5-1 and TRBJ1-6 provide the parts outside the CDR3, is KAGVTQTPRYLIKTRGQQVTLSCSPISGHRSVSWYQQTPGQGLQFLFEYFSETQRNKGNFPGRFSGRQFSNSRSEMNVSTLELGDSALYLCASSLLVYNSPLHFGNGTRLTVT.

The chain links TRBV25-1 to TRBJ2-2; 12 bases agree with TRBD1. This CDR3 spans 16 amino acids. Germline V lookup: CDR1 MGHDK, CDR2 SYGVNS. Losses at the gene ends were 7 bases for V and 4 bases for J; bases not matched to a gene: 7. The CDR3 loop is CASTGTGGAGTGELFF. The CDR3 DNA follows: TGTGCCAGCACCGGGACAGGGGGCGCGGGCACCGGGGAGCTGTTTTTT.

This sequence joins TRBV6-5 and TRBJ2-7, with D perhaps TRBD1 (6 bases). Germline assignment: CDR1 MNHEY and CDR2 SVGAGI. The germline V and J ends were trimmed by 6 bases and 4 bases, with 10 bases remaining between them. This CDR3 has 12 amino acids. For the CDR3, the DNA is TGTGCCAGCAGCCCCACAGGGTACGAGCAGTACTTC. As protein: CASSPTGYEQYF.

This clone was seen more than once but under ten times. This rearrangement joins TRBV18 to TRBJ1-2; the D gene is possibly TRBD1 (6 bases). V was shortened by 4 bases and J by 4 bases, with 10 bases between the two germline ends. Germline values: CDR1 KGHSH, CDR2 LQKENI. The CDR3 loop spans 13 amino acids. As DNA, the CDR3 is TGTGCCAGCTCACTCGGACAGAGCTATGGCTACACCTTC. Translation gives CASSLGQSYGYTF.

The chain uses TRBV4-1 and TRBJ2-7, with D maybe TRBD1 (6 bases). The CDR3 totals 15 residues. Trimming pared 0 bases from V and 1 base from J, leaving 10 bases between. Germline V CDR1 and CDR2: MGHRA, YSYEKL. Here the CDR3 DNA reads TGCGCCAGCAGCCAAGATCAGGGGACATCCTACGAGCAGTACTTC. This sequence encodes CASSQDQGTSYEQYF.

The rearrangement links TRBV7-3 to TRBJ2-7, with 8 bases matching TRBD1. V was clipped by 5 bases and J by 3 bases; unmatched bases: 3. The CDR3 covers 13 residues. Germline V gene sequence: CDR1 SGHTA, CDR2 FQGTGA. CDR3 amino acids: CASSVTGGYEQYF. The CDR3 bases are TGTGCCAGCAGCGTTACAGGGGGCTACGAGCAGTACTTC. Full variable domain (missing parts from reference TRBV7-3 and TRBJ2-7): GAGVSQTPSNKVTEKGKYVELRCDPISGHTALYWYRQSLGQGPEFLIYFQGTGAADDSGLPNDRFFAVRPEGSVSTLKIQRTERGDSAVYLCASSVTGGYEQYFGPGTRLTVT.